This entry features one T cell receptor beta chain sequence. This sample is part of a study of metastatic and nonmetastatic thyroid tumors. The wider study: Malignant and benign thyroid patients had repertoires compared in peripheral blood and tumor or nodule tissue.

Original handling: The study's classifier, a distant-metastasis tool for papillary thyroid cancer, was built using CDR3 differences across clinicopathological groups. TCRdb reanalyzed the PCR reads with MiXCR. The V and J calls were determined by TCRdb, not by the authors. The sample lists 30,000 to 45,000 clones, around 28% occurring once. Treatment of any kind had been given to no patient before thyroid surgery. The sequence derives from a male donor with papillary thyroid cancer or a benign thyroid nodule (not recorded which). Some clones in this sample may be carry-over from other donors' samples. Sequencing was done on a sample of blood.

In DNA, the CDR3 is TGTGCCAGCACGGTAGCGGCTTCACCCCTCCACTTT. It specifies CASTVAASPLHF. This sequence joins TRBV2 and TRBJ1-6; D is unclear. V was shortened by 7 bases and J by 9 bases, with 10 bases between the two germline ends. The CDR3 totals 12 residues. CDR1 SNHLY and CDR2 FYNNEI come from the germline V gene.